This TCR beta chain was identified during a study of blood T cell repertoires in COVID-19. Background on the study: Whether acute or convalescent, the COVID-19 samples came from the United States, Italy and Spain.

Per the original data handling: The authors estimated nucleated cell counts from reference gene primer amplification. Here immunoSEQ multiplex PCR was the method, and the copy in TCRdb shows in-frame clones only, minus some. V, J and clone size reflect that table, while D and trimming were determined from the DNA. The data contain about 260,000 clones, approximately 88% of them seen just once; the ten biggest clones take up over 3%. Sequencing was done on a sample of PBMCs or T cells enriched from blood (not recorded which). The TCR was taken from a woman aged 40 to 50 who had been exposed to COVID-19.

CDR3 residues: CASSSGGEGGNTIYF. CDR3 in DNA: TGTGCCAGCAGCTCCGGCGGGGAAGGTGGAAACACCATATATTTT. The chain uses TRBV9 and TRBJ1-3; no reliable D call. Germline assignment: CDR1 SGDLS and CDR2 YYNGEE. There are 15 residues in the CDR3. Trimming shortened V by 4 bases and J by 3 bases, and 14 bases separated the two germline ends.